This entry features one T cell receptor (beta chain) sequence. This sample stems from a study of T cell responses to AZD1222 COVID-19 vaccine. Assay used: immunoSEQ multiplex PCR; TCRdb lists only in-frame clones, some missing. This table has some 110,000 clones, about 93% appearing once. This CDR3 is 12 amino acids long. The germline V gene has CDR1 MNHEY and CDR2 SMNVEV (reference sequence). V was shortened by 3 bases and J by 5 bases, with 5 bases between the two germline ends. This clonotype was obtained from an adult in good health. The chain links TRBV27 to TRBJ2-1; D is unresolved. The specimen was peripheral blood, collected on day 0 of AZD1222 vaccination. The CDR3 DNA reads TGTGCCAGCAGTTTTGGCAACAATGAGCAGTTCTTC. It encodes CASSFGNNEQFF.